A selection of T cell receptor beta chains follows, all from one sample in a study of blood T cell repertoires in COVID-19. Clones were read by immunoSEQ multiplex PCR, and TCRdb kept only the in-frame ones, dropping some. The sample records roughly 200,000 clones, around 84% being singletons. The sample taken for sequencing was peripheral blood. These receptors were collected from a woman aged 80 or over with COVID-19, enrolled during active disease. The CDR3 runs from the conserved cysteine through the conserved F or W. D genes are given only for firm matches. Clone size appears in some rows only: once, few, many, or a class for an expanded clone.

clone size	V gene	CDR3 length	J gene	D gene	CDR3 DNA	CDR3 protein
NA	TRBV6-2/TRBV6-3	12	TRBJ2-7	TRBD1	TGTGCCAGCAGTTGGACAGGGTACGAGCAGTACTTC	CASSWTGYEQYF
NA	TRBV14	15	TRBJ2-7	NA	TGTGCCAGCAGCGCGGGACTGGGGGGCTCCTACGAGCAGTACTTC	CASSAGLGGSYEQYF
NA	TRBV7-6	15	TRBJ2-2	TRBD1	TGTGCCAGCAGCTTGGGACAGGGGGGTTCCGGGGAGCTGTTTTTT	CASSLGQGGSGELFF
NA	TRBV7-8	17	TRBJ2-3	TRBD2	TGTGCCAGCAGCGTATCAGGGACTAGCGGGGACACAGATACGCAGTATTTT	CASSVSGTSGDTDTQYF
NA	TRBV3-1/TRBV3-2	14	TRBJ2-3	NA	TGTGCCAGCAGCCAACAGGGTGGGACAGATACGCAGTATTTT	CASSQQGGTDTQYF
NA	TRBV11-2	14	TRBJ1-1	NA	TGTGCCAGCAGCCCTCAGGGAATGGGGACTGAAGCTTTCTTT	CASSPQGMGTEAFF
NA	TRBV6-5	14	TRBJ2-3	NA	TGTGCCAGCAGTCCCGCTTCGCCGGCAGATACGCAGTATTTT	CASSPASPADTQYF
NA	TRBV3-1/TRBV3-2	16	TRBJ2-1	TRBD2	TGTGCCAGCAGCTCGGAAAGCGGGGTGGCCAGGAATGAGCAGTTCTTC	CASSSESGVARNEQFF
NA	TRBV7-2	12	TRBJ2-3	NA	TGTGCCAGCAGCCCTGGCTGGGATACGCAGTATTTT	CASSPGWDTQYF
NA	TRBV29-1	12	TRBJ2-7	NA	TGCAGCGGGCGGGACAGCCCCTACGAGCAGTACTTC	CSGRDSPYEQYF
few	TRBV18	14	TRBJ1-2	NA	TGTGCCAGCTCACCGGAAACAGGTGTCTATGGCTACACCTTC	CASSPETGVYGYTF
NA	TRBV3-1/TRBV3-2	16	TRBJ1-1	TRBD1	TGTGCCAGCAGCCAATCGGGGACAGGGTTGAGATCTGAAGCTTTCTTT	CASSQSGTGLRSEAFF
NA	TRBV27	21	TRBJ2-2	TRBD1	TGTGCCAGCAGTTTATCGCCCCCCGGCAGGGGGCGCGTATCGGATATCGGGGAGCTGTTTTTT	CASSLSPPGRGRVSDIGELFF
NA	TRBV21-1	17	TRBJ1-5	NA	TGTGCCAGCAGCAAAGATCCAGTTGAGGTCAAAAATCAGCCCCAGCATTTT	CASSKDPVEVKNQPQHF
NA	TRBV12-5	15	TRBJ1-2	NA	TGTGCTAGTGGTTTGGGAGAATCGACAGGCCCTGGGGACACCTTC	CASGLGESTGPGDTF
NA	TRBV7-6	16	TRBJ2-1	TRBD2	TGTGCCAGCAGCTTAAACCCTAGCGGGAGAAACAATGAGCAGTTCTTC	CASSLNPSGRNNEQFF
once	TRBV7-9	14	TRBJ2-7	NA	TGTGCCAGCAGCTCTCCGGGGAAAAGAGGCGAGCAGTACTTC	CASSSPGKRGEQYF
NA	TRBV3-1/TRBV3-2	14	TRBJ2-2	NA	TGTGCCAGCAGCCAAAGTCGAGGCACCGGGGAGCTGTTTTTT	CASSQSRGTGELFF
NA	TRBV5-8	13	TRBJ1-6	NA	TGTGCCAGCAGCTTGGACAGAAATTCACCCCTCCACTTT	CASSLDRNSPLHF
NA	TRBV7-2	15	TRBJ2-3	NA	TGTGCCAGCAGCTTAGTGGCCTCTAGCACAGATACGCAGTATTTT	CASSLVASSTDTQYF
NA	TRBV30	16	TRBJ2-3	TRBD2	TGTGCCTGGACTCCCGGACTAGCGGGGGGGTCAGATACGCAGTATTTT	CAWTPGLAGGSDTQYF
NA	TRBV6-6	16	TRBJ2-3	NA	TGTGCCAGCAGTTACACTGGCGGGGGCGCGCTAGAAACGCAGTATTTT	CASSYTGGGALETQYF
NA	TRBV5-8	15	TRBJ1-2	NA	TGTGCCAGCAGCCCACTTCGGACACACAACTATGGCTACACCTTC	CASSPLRTHNYGYTF
NA	TRBV2	15	TRBJ1-6	NA	TGTGCCAGCAGTTCCCAGGGCTCCTATAATTCACCCCTCCACTTT	CASSSQGSYNSPLHF
NA	TRBV10-3	13	TRBJ2-7	NA	TGTGCCATCTCCCGGGCCGGGAGCTACGAGCAGTACTTC	CAISRAGSYEQYF
NA	TRBV19	15	TRBJ2-7	TRBD1	TGTGCCAGTAGTATTACGTCCAGGGGGTTCTACGAGCAGTACTTC	CASSITSRGFYEQYF
NA	TRBV6-4	12	TRBJ2-7	NA	TGTGCCAGCAGTTACAGGGCCCACGAGCAGTACTTC	CASSYRAHEQYF
few	TRBV2	14	TRBJ1-2	TRBD1	TGTGCCAGCAGTACAGGGGGTACGGGCTATGGCTACACCTTC	CASSTGGTGYGYTF
NA	TRBV10-2	14	TRBJ1-1	NA	TGCGCCAGCAGTGATGGGGCTATGGACACTGAAGCTTTCTTT	CASSDGAMDTEAFF
NA	TRBV7-2	15	TRBJ2-7	TRBD2	TGTGCCAGCAGGCGGACTAGCGGGGGGGCCTACGAGCAGTACTTC	CASRRTSGGAYEQYF
NA	TRBV24-1	13	TRBJ2-3	NA	TGTGCCACCAGTGATCAGGGTACAGATACGCAGTATTTT	CATSDQGTDTQYF
NA	TRBV6-5	14	TRBJ2-3	NA	TGTGCCAGCAGTACGGGGGGCGGGACAGATACGCAGTATTTT	CASSTGGGTDTQYF
NA	TRBV30	14	TRBJ1-6	NA	TGTGCCTGGAGTGTAGGGGAAGAAAATTCACCCCTCCACTTT	CAWSVGEENSPLHF
NA	TRBV7-8	14	TRBJ1-3	NA	TGTGCCAGCAGCCGAGATCTCGCTGGAAACACCATATATTTT	CASSRDLAGNTIYF
NA	TRBV7-2	16	TRBJ2-2	TRBD2	TGTGCCAGCAGCCCAGGACTAGCGGGGAGGACCGGGGAGCTGTTTTTT	CASSPGLAGRTGELFF
NA	TRBV9	15	TRBJ1-4	NA	TGTGCCAGCAGCCCCTCGGGGGGGCGGTATGAAAAACTGTTTTTT	CASSPSGGRYEKLFF
NA	TRBV5-1	16	TRBJ2-5	TRBD2	TGCGCCAGCAGCTTGGATCCAGCGGGGGGTAGAGAGACCCAGTACTTC	CASSLDPAGGRETQYF
NA	TRBV5-1	15	TRBJ1-2	NA	TGCGCCAGCAGCCTCCGGGGGACGGCTTCTTATGGCTACACCTTC	CASSLRGTASYGYTF
NA	TRBV28	12	TRBJ1-2	NA	TGTGCCAGCAACCGGGAGAACTATGGCTACACCTTC	CASNRENYGYTF
NA	TRBV5-1	14	TRBJ2-4	TRBD2	TGCGCCACCCCTCGCGGGGGGGGGAAAAACATTCAGTACTTC	CATPRGGGKNIQYF
once	TRBV10-3	15	TRBJ2-7	NA	TGTGCCATCAGTGAGGGCAGGGAGGCCCCCTACGAGCAGTACTTC	CAISEGREAPYEQYF
few	TRBV5-4	16	TRBJ2-2	NA	TGTGCCAGCAGCTTGATGGGTAGCGCAAGCACCGGGGAGCTGTTTTTT	CASSLMGSASTGELFF
NA	TRBV19	18	TRBJ1-6	TRBD1	TGTGCCAGTAGTACCCGGACAGGGGGTAGCTCCTATAATTCACCCCTCCACTTT	CASSTRTGGSSYNSPLHF
NA	TRBV28	17	TRBJ2-7	TRBD2	TGTGCCAGCAGTCCCCCTACTAGCGGGGTTTTAAGAGGCGAGCAGTACTTC	CASSPPTSGVLRGEQYF
NA	TRBV28	15	TRBJ1-6	NA	TGTGCCAGCACAAGAGGACAGCACTATAATTCACCCCTCCACTTT	CASTRGQHYNSPLHF
NA	TRBV30	14	TRBJ1-1	TRBD1	TGTGCCTGGATATTGGGACAGGGGTACACTGAAGCTTTCTTT	CAWILGQGYTEAFF
NA	TRBV5-4	14	TRBJ1-4	NA	TGTGCCAGCAGATCCCAGACGGGGAGTGAAAAACTGTTTTTT	CASRSQTGSEKLFF
once	TRBV9	15	TRBJ1-1	NA	TGTGCCAGCAGCGTAGACCCGGGGGGGCTTTCTGAAGCTTTCTTT	CASSVDPGGLSEAFF
NA	TRBV29-1	11	TRBJ2-1	NA	TGCAGCGTTGAGGGCGCCAATGAGCAGTTCTTC	CSVEGANEQFF
NA	TRBV5-1	13	TRBJ1-2	NA	TGCGCCAGCAGCTTGGCTGTACAGGACAGCTACACCTTC	CASSLAVQDSYTF
NA	TRBV9	14	TRBJ1-6	NA	TGTGCCAGCAGCGCGAGGGATGATAATTCACCCCTCCACTTT	CASSARDDNSPLHF
NA	TRBV6-2/TRBV6-3	12	TRBJ2-7	NA	TGTGCCAGCAGCCTCCAGGGGGGCGCTTCCCGCTTC	CASSLQGGASRF
NA	TRBV5-1	14	TRBJ1-1	NA	TGCGCCAGCAGCTCCGGACTGAGCAACACTGAAGCTTTCTTT	CASSSGLSNTEAFF
NA	TRBV4-1	14	TRBJ1-2	TRBD1	TGCGCCAGCAGCCAACCGGGACAGGGTAACGGCTACACCTTC	CASSQPGQGNGYTF
NA	TRBV6-5	15	TRBJ1-3	NA	TGTGCCAGCAGTTACGTGGCAGGGGCTGGAAACACCATATATTTT	CASSYVAGAGNTIYF
NA	TRBV6-5	13	TRBJ2-5	NA	TGTGCCAGCAGACGGTCCCCACAAGAGACCCAGTACTTC	CASRRSPQETQYF
NA	TRBV19	14	TRBJ1-5	NA	TGTGCCTTTGGCGGCAGGAGGCTCAATCAGCCCCAGCATTTT	CAFGGRRLNQPQHF
once	TRBV5-1	14	TRBJ2-1	TRBD2	TGCGCCAGCAGCTTGAGCGGGGGCCCTAATGAGCAGTTCTTC	CASSLSGGPNEQFF
NA	TRBV28	14	TRBJ2-5	TRBD2	TGTGCCAGCAGTCCTACTAGCGGGGTAAAGACCCAGTACTTC	CASSPTSGVKTQYF
once	TRBV5-1	15	TRBJ2-2	NA	TGCGCCAGCAGCTTGACAATAACGAACACCGGGGAGCTGTTTTTT	CASSLTITNTGELFF